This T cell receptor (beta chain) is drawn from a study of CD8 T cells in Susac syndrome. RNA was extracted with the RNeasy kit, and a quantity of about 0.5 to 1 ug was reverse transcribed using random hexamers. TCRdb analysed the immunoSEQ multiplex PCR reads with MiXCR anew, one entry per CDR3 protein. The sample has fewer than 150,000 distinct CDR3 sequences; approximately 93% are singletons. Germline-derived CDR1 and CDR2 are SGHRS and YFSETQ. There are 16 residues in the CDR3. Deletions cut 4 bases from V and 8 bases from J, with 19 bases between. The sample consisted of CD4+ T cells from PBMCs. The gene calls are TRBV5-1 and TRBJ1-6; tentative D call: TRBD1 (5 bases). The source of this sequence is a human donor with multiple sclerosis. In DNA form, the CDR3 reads TGCGCCAGCAGCATTGGGGCGGGACGAGATGATTCACCCCTCCACTTT. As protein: CASSIGAGRDDSPLHF. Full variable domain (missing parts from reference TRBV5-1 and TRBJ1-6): KAGVTQTPRYLIKTRGQQVTLSCSPISGHRSVSWYQQTPGQGLQFLFEYFSETQRNKGNFPGRFSGRQFSNSRSEMNVSTLELGDSALYLCASSIGAGRDDSPLHFGNGTRLTVT.